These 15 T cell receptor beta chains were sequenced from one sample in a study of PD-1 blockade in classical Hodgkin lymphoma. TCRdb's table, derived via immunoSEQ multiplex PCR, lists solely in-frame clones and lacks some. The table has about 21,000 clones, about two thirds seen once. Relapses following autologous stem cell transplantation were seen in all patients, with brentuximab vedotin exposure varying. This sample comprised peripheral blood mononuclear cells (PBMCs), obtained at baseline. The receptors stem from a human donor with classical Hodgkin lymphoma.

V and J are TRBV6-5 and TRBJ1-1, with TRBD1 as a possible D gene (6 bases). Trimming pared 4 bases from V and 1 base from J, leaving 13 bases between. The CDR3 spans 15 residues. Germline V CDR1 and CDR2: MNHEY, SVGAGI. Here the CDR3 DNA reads TGTGCCAGCAGTTCGAACAGGGTTACGAACACTGAAGCTTTCTTT. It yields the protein CASSSNRVTNTEAFF.

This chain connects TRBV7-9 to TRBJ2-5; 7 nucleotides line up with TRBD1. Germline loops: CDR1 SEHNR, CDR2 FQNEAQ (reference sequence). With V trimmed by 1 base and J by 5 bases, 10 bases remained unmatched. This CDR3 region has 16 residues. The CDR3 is CASSLDGTVYGETQYF. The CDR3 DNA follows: TGTGCCAGCAGCTTAGACGGGACAGTGTACGGGGAGACCCAGTACTTC. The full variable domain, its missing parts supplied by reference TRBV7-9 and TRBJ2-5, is DTGVSQNPRHKITKRGQNVTFRCDPISEHNRLYWYRQTLGQGPEFLTYFQNEAQLEKSRLLSDRFSAERPKGSFSTLEIQRTEQGDSAMYLCASSLDGTVYGETQYFGPGTRLLVL.

CDR3: CAISLAGGGVDTQYF. The CDR3 nucleotides are TGTGCCATCAGCCTAGCGGGGGGAGGTGTAGATACGCAGTATTTT. The rearrangement links TRBV10-3 to TRBJ2-3, with 11 bases lining up with TRBD2. V was pared by 6 bases and J by 5 bases, with 7 bases of the junction left unmatched. The germline V gene has CDR1 ENHRY and CDR2 SYGVKD. The CDR3 spans 15 residues.

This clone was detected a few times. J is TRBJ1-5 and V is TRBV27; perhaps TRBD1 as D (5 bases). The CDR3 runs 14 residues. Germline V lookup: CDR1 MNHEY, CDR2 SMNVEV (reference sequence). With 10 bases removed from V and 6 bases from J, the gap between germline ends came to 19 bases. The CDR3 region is CATSTVRGIQPQHF. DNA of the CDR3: TGTGCCACCTCTACAGTACGGGGGATTCAGCCCCAGCATTTT.

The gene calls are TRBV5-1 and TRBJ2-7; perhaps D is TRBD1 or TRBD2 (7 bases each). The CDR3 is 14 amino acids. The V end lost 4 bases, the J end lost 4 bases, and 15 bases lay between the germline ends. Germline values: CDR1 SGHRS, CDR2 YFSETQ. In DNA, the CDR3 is TGCGCCAGCAGCCCCCAGGGGGGGTTGTACGAGCAGTACTTC. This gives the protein CASSPQGGLYEQYF.

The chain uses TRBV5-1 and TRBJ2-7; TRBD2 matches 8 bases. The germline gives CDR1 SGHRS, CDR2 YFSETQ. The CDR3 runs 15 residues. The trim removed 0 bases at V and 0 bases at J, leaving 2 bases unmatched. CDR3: CASSLAGGFSYEQYF. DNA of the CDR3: TGCGCCAGCAGCTTGGCGGGAGGGTTCTCCTACGAGCAGTACTTC.

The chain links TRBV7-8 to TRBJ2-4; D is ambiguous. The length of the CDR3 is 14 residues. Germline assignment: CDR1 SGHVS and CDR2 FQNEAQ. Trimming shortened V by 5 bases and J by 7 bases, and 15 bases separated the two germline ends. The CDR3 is CASSPWIAENIQYF. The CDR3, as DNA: TGTGCCAGCAGCCCCTGGATAGCTGAGAACATTCAGTACTTC. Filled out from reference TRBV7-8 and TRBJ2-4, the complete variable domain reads GAGVSQSPRYKVAKRGQDVALRCDPISGHVSLFWYQQALGQGPEFLTYFQNEAQLDKSGLPSDRFFAERPEGSVSTLKIQRTQQEDSAVYLCASSPWIAENIQYFGAGTRLSVL.

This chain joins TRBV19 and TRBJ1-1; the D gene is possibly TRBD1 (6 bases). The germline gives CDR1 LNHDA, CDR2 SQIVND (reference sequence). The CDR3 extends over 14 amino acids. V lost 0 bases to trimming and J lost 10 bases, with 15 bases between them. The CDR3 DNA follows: TGTGCCAGTAGTATAGATCGGACAGCTTCGCGAGCTTTCTTT. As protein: CASSIDRTASRAFF.

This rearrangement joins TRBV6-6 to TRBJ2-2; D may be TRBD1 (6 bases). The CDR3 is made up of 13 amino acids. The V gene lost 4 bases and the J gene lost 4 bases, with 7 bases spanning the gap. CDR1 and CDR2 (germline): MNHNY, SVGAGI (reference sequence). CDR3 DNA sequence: TGTGCCAGCAGTTCACAGGGCACCGGGGAGCTGTTTTTT. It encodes CASSSQGTGELFF.

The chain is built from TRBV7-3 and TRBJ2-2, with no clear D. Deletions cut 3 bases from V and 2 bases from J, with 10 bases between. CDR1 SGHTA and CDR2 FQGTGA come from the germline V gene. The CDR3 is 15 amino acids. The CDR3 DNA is TGTGCCAGCAGCTTTTCCCGTGACAACACCGGGGAGCTGTTTTTT. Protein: CASSFSRDNTGELFF.

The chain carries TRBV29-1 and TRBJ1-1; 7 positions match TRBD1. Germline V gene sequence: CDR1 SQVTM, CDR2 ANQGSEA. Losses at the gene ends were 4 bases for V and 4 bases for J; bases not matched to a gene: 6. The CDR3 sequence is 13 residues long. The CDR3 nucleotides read TGCAGCGTTGTGACAGGGAGTGGCACTGAAGCTTTCTTT. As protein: CSVVTGSGTEAFF.

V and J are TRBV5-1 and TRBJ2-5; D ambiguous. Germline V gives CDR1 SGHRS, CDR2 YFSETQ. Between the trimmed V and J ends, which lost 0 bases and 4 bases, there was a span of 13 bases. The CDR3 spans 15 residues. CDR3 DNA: TGCGCCAGCAGCTTGGCGGCAGCTGTGAGAGAGACCCAGTACTTC. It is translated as CASSLAAAVRETQYF.

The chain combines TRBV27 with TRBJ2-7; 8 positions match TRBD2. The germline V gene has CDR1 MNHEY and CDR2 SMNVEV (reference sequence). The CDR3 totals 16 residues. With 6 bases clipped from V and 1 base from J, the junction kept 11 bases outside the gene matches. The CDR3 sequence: CASSSSGSPISYEQYF. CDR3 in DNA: TGTGCCAGCAGCTCAAGCGGGAGCCCGATTTCCTACGAGCAGTACTTC.

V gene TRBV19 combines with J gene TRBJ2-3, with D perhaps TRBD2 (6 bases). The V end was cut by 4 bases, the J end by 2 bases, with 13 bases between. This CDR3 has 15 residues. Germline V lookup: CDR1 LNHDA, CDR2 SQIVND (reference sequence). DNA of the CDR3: TGTGCCAGTAGTACCCCGGGGGTCCACACAGATACGCAGTATTTT. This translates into CASSTPGVHTDTQYF.

The chain's CDR3 is CASSYQLGEQFF. CDR3 nucleotides: TGTGCCAGCAGCTATCAACTAGGGGAGCAGTTCTTC. This sequence joins TRBV7-2 and TRBJ2-1, with a weak D call TRBD2 (5 bases). Trimming pared 4 bases from V and 10 bases from J, leaving 11 bases between. This CDR3 is built from 12 residues. Germline V gene sequence: CDR1 SGHTA, CDR2 FQGNSA.